A single sample gave rise to the 31 T cell receptor beta chains below, sequenced in a study of CD8 T cells in Susac syndrome. When the RNA was reverse transcribed, random hexamers were used with an input of roughly 0.45 to 1 ug. Each CDR3 protein gets one entry after TCRdb re-called the immunoSEQ multiplex PCR reads with MiXCR. The sample has approximately 200,000 distinct CDR3 sequences, around 93% seen once; the top ten hold approximately 0.075%. Source material: CD4+ T cells from PBMCs. Every receptor here comes from a human donor with multiple sclerosis.

This clonotype showed up just a few times. This CDR3 is CSASQETQYF. The CDR3 nucleotides are TGCAGTGCTAGCCAAGAGACCCAGTACTTC. The genes are TRBV20-1 and TRBJ2-5; D unresolved. The CDR3 contains 10 residues. V lost 3 bases to trimming and J lost 1 base, with 0 bases between them. Germline V lookup: CDR1 DFQATT, CDR2 SNEGSKA (reference sequence).

The V and J genes are TRBV5-6 and TRBJ2-3, with 7 bases identical to TRBD2. Germline values: CDR1 SGHDT, CDR2 YYEEEE. Trimming removed 4 bases from V and 4 bases from J; junction bases left unmatched: 3. The CDR3 has 13 amino acids. The CDR3 coding sequence is TGTGCCAGCAGCATTGGGGGGGCAGATACGCAGTATTTT. Encoded protein: CASSIGGADTQYF. The full variable domain, with the rest looked up from reference TRBV5-6 and TRBJ2-3, is DAGVTQSPTHLIKTRGQQVTLRCSPKSGHDTVSWYQQALGQGPQFIFQYYEEEERQRGNFPDRFSGHQFPNYSSELNVNALLLGDSALYLCASSIGGADTQYFGPGTRLTVL.

V usage is TRBV14 and J usage is TRBJ1-2; no reliable D call. The germline V gene has CDR1 SGHDN and CDR2 FVKESK. Trimming stripped 0 bases from V and 8 bases from J, with 13 bases between. The CDR3 length is 14 residues. Written as DNA, the CDR3 is TGTGCCAGCAGCCAAGATTTGTGGACGGAGGGCTACACCTTC. Amino acid sequence: CASSQDLWTEGYTF.

The sample holds one count of this clonotype. The rearrangement joins TRBV11-2 to TRBJ1-2; D remains ambiguous. The CDR3 spans 14 residues. V dropped 3 bases and J dropped 4 bases, with 12 bases sitting between them. CDR1 and CDR2 from the germline V gene are SGHAT and FQNNGV. For the CDR3, the DNA is TGTGCCAGCAGCTTCATTAGCGCAAGCTATGGCTACACCTTC. This encodes CASSFISASYGYTF. Looking up the rest from reference TRBV11-2 and TRBJ1-2 gives the full variable domain: EAGVAQSPRYKIIEKRQSVAFWCNPISGHATLYWYQQILGQGPKLLIQFQNNGVVDDSQLPKDRFSAERLKGVDSTLKIQPAKLEDSAVYLCASSFISASYGYTFGSGTRLTVV.

The chain recombines TRBV20-1 with TRBJ2-2, with D possibly matching TRBD1 (6 bases). CDR3 length: 13 residues. The V end was cut by 0 bases, the J end by 13 bases, with 15 bases between. CDR1 is DFQATT, CDR2 SNEGSKA, per germline (reference sequence). The CDR3 is CSARDRGPGGLFF. The DNA of the CDR3 is TGCAGTGCTAGAGACAGGGGACCCGGCGGGCTGTTTTTT.

This sequence joins TRBV15 and TRBJ2-5; no clear D. CDR1 and CDR2 (germline): LNHNV, YYDKDF (reference sequence). CDR3 length: 17 amino acids. V dropped 3 bases and J dropped 0 bases, with 17 bases sitting between them. The CDR3 protein is CATSRTLLTDNQETQYF. For the CDR3, the DNA is TGTGCCACCAGCAGGACCCTCCTCACCGACAACCAAGAGACCCAGTACTTC. Full variable domain (missing parts from reference TRBV15 and TRBJ2-5): DAMVIQNPRYQVTQFGKPVTLSCSQTLNHNVMYWYQQKSSQAPKLLFHYYDKDFNNEADTPDNFQSRRPNTSFCFLDIRSPGLGDTAMYLCATSRTLLTDNQETQYFGPGTRLLVL.

This clonotype appeared a single time. The chain carries TRBV7-6 and TRBJ1-2, with D uncertain. Germline-derived CDR1 and CDR2 are SGHVS and FNYEAQ. Trimming removed 5 bases from V and 6 bases from J, with 13 bases in between. This CDR3 is built from 13 residues. Written as DNA, the CDR3 is TGTGCCAGCAGCCCGAACCCGGGCGATGGCTACACCTTC. Translation: CASSPNPGDGYTF.

CDR3 DNA sequence: TGCAGTGCAACGACAGGCCGCTCCTACAATGAGCAGTTCTTC. Protein sequence: CSATTGRSYNEQFF. This chain uses TRBV20-1 with TRBJ2-1; TRBD1 might be the D (6 bases). Germline CDR1 and CDR2: DFQATT and SNEGSKA (reference sequence). Trimming took 6 bases from V and 0 from J, leaving 12 bases between them. The CDR3 extends over 14 amino acids.

The J gene is TRBJ2-3, the V gene TRBV29-1, with D hard to call. V lost 3 bases and J lost 7, with 8 bases in between. The CDR3 totals 11 residues. CDR1 and CDR2 from the germline V gene are SQVTM and ANQGSEA. This CDR3 reads CSVEWLNTQYF. The CDR3 DNA follows: TGCAGCGTTGAGTGGCTAAATACGCAGTATTTT.

V is TRBV5-1 and J is TRBJ2-5, with unresolved D. CDR3 length equals 12 residues. V lost 1 base, J lost 4 bases, and 5 bases lay in between. The germline V gene encodes CDR1 SGHRS and CDR2 YFSETQ. CDR3 nucleotide sequence: TGCGCCAGCAGCTTGAAAGTAGAGACCCAGTACTTC. Its protein product is CASSLKVETQYF.

This sequence joins TRBV7-2 and TRBJ2-2, with D tentatively TRBD2 (6 bases). The CDR3 runs to 17 residues. CDR1 is SGHTA and CDR2 is FQGNSA in the germline V gene. With 5 bases removed from V and 5 bases from J, the gap between germline ends came to 21 bases. The CDR3 spells CASSRGSGAGSTGELFF. DNA of the CDR3: TGTGCCAGCAGCCGGGGGTCAGGCGCGGGTTCGACCGGGGAGCTGTTTTTT.

This clonotype was recorded once. This sequence joins TRBV30 and TRBJ1-6; D not certain. Germline-derived CDR1 and CDR2 are GTSNPN and SVGIG (reference sequence). CDR3 length equals 13 residues. With 0 bases removed from V and 9 bases from J, the gap between germline ends came to 9 bases. The CDR3 DNA sequence: TGTGCCTGGAGTGTTGGTGCTCTTTCACCCCTCCACTTT. Translated, it gives CAWSVGALSPLHF.

The chain employs TRBV30 and TRBJ2-3; 9 nucleotides line up with TRBD1. From germline, CDR1 is GTSNPN and CDR2 SVGIG (reference sequence). This CDR3 region has 15 residues. J lost 2 bases, V lost 4 bases, and 7 bases had no gene match. The CDR3 here is CAWKAGTGYTDTQYF. The CDR3 DNA reads as TGTGCCTGGAAAGCCGGGACAGGGTACACAGATACGCAGTATTTT.

The chain couples TRBV9 to TRBJ1-5, with 7 bases fitting TRBD1. Germline loops: CDR1 SGDLS, CDR2 YYNGEE. V lost 3 bases to trimming and J lost 10 bases; unmatched junction nucleotides: 10. The CDR3 has 14 amino acids. CDR3 sequence (DNA): TGTGCCAGCAGCGAATCAGGGGGACCGGGACCCCAGCATTTT. Its translation: CASSESGGPGPQHF. Variable domain in full (rest from reference TRBV9 and TRBJ1-5): DSGVTQTPKHLITATGQRVTLRCSPRSGDLSVYWYQQSLDQGLQFLIQYYNGEERAKGNILERFSAQQFPDLHSELNLSSLELGDSALYFCASSESGGPGPQHFGDGTRLSIL.

The chain couples TRBV27 to TRBJ1-5, with D hard to call. The germline V and J ends were trimmed by 3 bases and 4 bases, with 7 bases remaining between them. Germline CDR1 is MNHEY and CDR2 is SMNVEV (reference sequence). The CDR3 runs 13 residues. This CDR3 is CASSFRENQPQHF. CDR3 DNA: TGTGCCAGCAGTTTCCGGGAGAATCAGCCCCAGCATTTT.

This chain links TRBV7-2 with TRBJ1-2, with D tentatively TRBD1 (5 bases). The CDR3 is 15 residues long. V lost 3 bases and J lost 2, with 13 bases in between. Per germline, CDR1 SGHTA and CDR2 FQGNSA. The CDR3 sequence is CASSLRDGLNYGYTF. As DNA, the CDR3 is TGTGCCAGCAGCTTGAGGGACGGATTAAACTATGGCTACACCTTC.

The chain uses TRBV10-3 and TRBJ1-6, with 7 nucleotides matching TRBD1. The CDR3 covers 14 residues. Germline lookup yields CDR1 ENHRY and CDR2 SYGVKD. J gave up 13 bases and V 0 bases, and 6 bases lay outside the gene matches. The CDR3 loop reads CAISESTGVQPLHF. CDR3 coding DNA: TGTGCCATCAGTGAGTCAACAGGGGTGCAGCCCCTCCACTTT.

The rearrangement uses TRBV14 and TRBJ2-5; weak D call: TRBD1 (5 bases). V gave up 4 bases and J gave up 2 bases, with 8 bases separating them. The CDR3 contains 13 residues. Germline lookup yields CDR1 SGHDN and CDR2 FVKESK. CDR3 nucleotide sequence: TGTGCCAGCAGCCCCAGGGATCAAGAGACCCAGTACTTC. Protein product: CASSPRDQETQYF.

This clonotype was seen once. The chain combines TRBV29-1 with TRBJ2-5; D not certain. CDR1 is SQVTM and CDR2 is ANQGSEA in the germline V gene. V was shortened by 3 bases and J by 5 bases, with 13 bases between the two germline ends. CDR3 size: 13 residues. The CDR3 DNA sequence: TGCAGCGTTGATTCCCACAGTCAGGAGACCCAGTACTTC. It encodes CSVDSHSQETQYF. The full variable domain, its missing parts supplied by reference TRBV29-1 and TRBJ2-5, is SAVISQKPSRDICQRGTSLTIQCQVDSQVTMMFWYRQQPGQSLTLIATANQGSEATYESGFVIDKFPISRPNLTFSTLTVSNMSPEDSSIYLCSVDSHSQETQYFGPGTRLLVL.

This clonotype was found once. The genes are TRBV20-1 and TRBJ1-5; a weak D match, TRBD1 (5 bases). This CDR3 region has 15 residues. The germline V and J ends were trimmed by 3 bases and 2 bases, with 14 bases remaining between them. In germline, CDR1 is DFQATT, CDR2 SNEGSKA (reference sequence). The CDR3 is CSARAGGTGNQPQHF. In nucleotides, the CDR3 is TGCAGTGCTAGGGCCGGGGGGACGGGCAATCAGCCCCAGCATTTT.

The CDR3 nucleotides read TGTGCCAGCAGCCCGGAGGGACAGCCTAACTATGGCTACACCTTC. Translated: CASSPEGQPNYGYTF. J is TRBJ1-2 and V is TRBV7-3; 7 nucleotides match TRBD1. The CDR3 is 15 amino acids. J was trimmed by 0 bases and V by 5 bases; bases with no gene match: 6. From germline, CDR1 is SGHTA and CDR2 FQGTGA. Supplemented by reference TRBV7-3 and TRBJ1-2, the full variable domain reads GAGVSQTPSNKVTEKGKYVELRCDPISGHTALYWYRQSLGQGPEFLIYFQGTGAADDSGLPNDRFFAVRPEGSVSTLKIQRTERGDSAVYLCASSPEGQPNYGYTFGSGTRLTVV.

The chain uses TRBV3-1 and TRBJ2-1, with D possibly matching TRBD2 (6 bases). The CDR3 has 16 residues. Germline V gives CDR1 LGHDT, CDR2 YNNKEL (reference sequence). V gave up 1 base and J gave up 0 bases, with 10 bases separating them. The DNA of the CDR3 is TGTGCCAGCAGCCAAGGAGGCGGGGCCTCCTACAATGAGCAGTTCTTC. Protein product: CASSQGGGASYNEQFF.

This rearrangement joins TRBV5-4 to TRBJ1-1; 7 bases are a match to TRBD1. The CDR3 length is 12 residues. Trimming at V came to 5 bases and at J to 7 bases, leaving 5 bases not matched to a gene. CDR1 and CDR2 from the germline V gene are SGHNT and YYREEE (reference sequence). CDR3 region: CASSLQGNEAFF. CDR3 DNA sequence: TGTGCCAGCAGTCTACAGGGGAATGAAGCTTTCTTT.

This clonotype appeared a single time. The genes are TRBV6-2 or TRBV6-3 and TRBJ1-1, with D perhaps TRBD1 (6 bases). The CDR3 loop spans 15 amino acids. Germline loops: CDR1 MNHEY, CDR2 SVGEGT. V gave up 8 bases and J gave up 4 bases, with 20 bases separating them. The CDR3 reads CASCPWGAEGTEAFF. In DNA form, the CDR3 reads TGTGCCAGCTGCCCGTGGGGGGCGGAGGGCACTGAAGCTTTCTTT.

The chain recombines TRBV29-1 with TRBJ1-2, with D unclear. Trimming removed 0 bases at V and 4 bases at J, with 24 bases between. Germline CDR1 reads SQVTM; CDR2 reads ANQGSEA. This CDR3 has 18 residues. The DNA for the CDR3 is TGCAGCGTTGAAGATCTTCCCTGGGCAGGCAGCCAAACCTATGGCTACACCTTC. Its translation: CSVEDLPWAGSQTYGYTF.

The chain has TRBV20-1 and TRBJ2-7; TRBD1 aligns across 7 bases. The germline V gene has CDR1 DFQATT and CDR2 SNEGSKA (reference sequence). This CDR3 has 13 amino acids. V lost 6 bases and J lost 6; bases outside the gene matches: 11. CDR3 region: CSADPTGTAEQYF. The CDR3 DNA sequence: TGCAGTGCCGATCCGACCGGGACAGCCGAGCAGTACTTC.

This chain connects TRBV29-1 to TRBJ2-5; D call uncertain. V was cut by 7 bases and J by 2 bases, with 5 bases left in between. The CDR3 contains 10 residues. In germline, CDR1 is SQVTM, CDR2 ANQGSEA. The CDR3 region is CSGGQETQYF. In DNA form, the CDR3 reads TGCAGCGGGGGTCAAGAGACCCAGTACTTC.

This clonotype was observed a few times. This sequence joins TRBV20-1 and TRBJ2-7, with 9 bases lining up with TRBD1. V lost 6 bases, J lost 4 bases, and 4 bases stayed unmatched. The CDR3 sequence is 12 residues long. Looked up from germline, CDR1 is DFQATT and CDR2 is SNEGSKA (reference sequence). The CDR3 loop reads CSASTGGYEQYV. The CDR3 bases are TGCAGTGCCTCGACAGGGGGATACGAGCAGTACGTC.

The V call is TRBV19, the J call TRBJ2-5, with D perhaps TRBD1 (5 bases). Germline assignment: CDR1 LNHDA and CDR2 SQIVND (reference sequence). CDR3 length equals 13 residues. V lost 7 bases, J lost 2 bases, and 11 bases lay in between. The chain's CDR3 is CASTRTQQETQYF. The DNA for the CDR3 is TGTGCCAGTACCAGGACACAACAAGAGACCCAGTACTTC.

This sequence joins TRBV3-1 and TRBJ2-5, with TRBD1 matching 8 bases. Germline V lookup: CDR1 LGHDT, CDR2 YNNKEL (reference sequence). The CDR3 loop spans 16 amino acids. V was pared by 0 bases and J by 4 bases, with 7 bases of the junction left unmatched. CDR3 nucleotides: TGTGCCAGCAGCCAAGACGTAGGACAGGGACGAGAGACCCAGTACTTC. This gives the protein CASSQDVGQGRETQYF.

This clonotype came up once. The V call is TRBV4-1, the J call TRBJ1-5, with D unclear. The CDR3 has 15 residues. Germline V gene sequence: CDR1 MGHRA, CDR2 YSYEKL. The V and J ends lost 2 bases and 5 bases respectively, with 13 bases between them. For the CDR3, the DNA is TGCGCCAGCAGCCAAACCGGGGATCGCGATCAGCCCCAGCATTTT. Its protein is CASSQTGDRDQPQHF.